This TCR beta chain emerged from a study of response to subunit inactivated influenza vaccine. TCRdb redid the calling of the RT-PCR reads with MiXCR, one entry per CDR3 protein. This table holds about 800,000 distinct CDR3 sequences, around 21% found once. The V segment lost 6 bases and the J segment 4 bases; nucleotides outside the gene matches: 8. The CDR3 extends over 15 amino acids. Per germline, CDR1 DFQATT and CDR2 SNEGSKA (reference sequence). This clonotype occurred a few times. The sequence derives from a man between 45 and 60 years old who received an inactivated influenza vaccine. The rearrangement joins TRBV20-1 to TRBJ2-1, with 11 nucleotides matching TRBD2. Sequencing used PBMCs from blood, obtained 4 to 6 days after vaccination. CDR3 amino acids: CSATYSGRVYNEQFF. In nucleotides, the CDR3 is TGCAGTGCCACCTATAGCGGGAGGGTTTACAATGAGCAGTTCTTC.